This T cell receptor beta chain comes out of a study of blood T cell repertoires in COVID-19. Profiled with immunoSEQ multiplex PCR; TCRdb holds only in-frame clones, not every one. Of 340,000 or so clones listed, about 86% are singletons. The CDR3 is 17 amino acids. This receptor was obtained from a woman aged 40-49 years with acute COVID-19. The chain recombines TRBV21-1 with TRBJ2-4; TRBD2 was called by the table and not checked on the DNA. TRBV21-1 is a pseudogene segment. The sample taken for sequencing was PBMCs or T cells enriched from blood (not recorded which). The chain's CDR3 is CASSSEGLAGLKNIQYF. Written as DNA, the CDR3 is TGTGCCAGCAGCTCGGAGGGGCTAGCGGGTCTCAAAAACATTCAGTACTTC.